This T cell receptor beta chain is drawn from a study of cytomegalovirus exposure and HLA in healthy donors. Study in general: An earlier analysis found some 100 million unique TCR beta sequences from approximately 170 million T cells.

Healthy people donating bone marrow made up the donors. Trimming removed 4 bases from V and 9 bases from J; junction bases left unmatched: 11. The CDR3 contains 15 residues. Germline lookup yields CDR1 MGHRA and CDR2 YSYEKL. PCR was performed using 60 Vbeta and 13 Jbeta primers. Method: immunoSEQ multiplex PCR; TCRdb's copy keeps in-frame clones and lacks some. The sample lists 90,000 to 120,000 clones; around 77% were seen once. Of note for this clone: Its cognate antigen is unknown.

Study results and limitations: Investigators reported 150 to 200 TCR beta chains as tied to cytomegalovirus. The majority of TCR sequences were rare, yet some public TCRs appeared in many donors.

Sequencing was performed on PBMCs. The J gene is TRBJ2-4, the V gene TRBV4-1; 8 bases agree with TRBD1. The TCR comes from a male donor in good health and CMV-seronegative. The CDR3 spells CASSPDRASGGIQYF. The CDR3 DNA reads TGCGCCAGCAGCCCGGACAGGGCCTCAGGAGGCATTCAGTACTTC.